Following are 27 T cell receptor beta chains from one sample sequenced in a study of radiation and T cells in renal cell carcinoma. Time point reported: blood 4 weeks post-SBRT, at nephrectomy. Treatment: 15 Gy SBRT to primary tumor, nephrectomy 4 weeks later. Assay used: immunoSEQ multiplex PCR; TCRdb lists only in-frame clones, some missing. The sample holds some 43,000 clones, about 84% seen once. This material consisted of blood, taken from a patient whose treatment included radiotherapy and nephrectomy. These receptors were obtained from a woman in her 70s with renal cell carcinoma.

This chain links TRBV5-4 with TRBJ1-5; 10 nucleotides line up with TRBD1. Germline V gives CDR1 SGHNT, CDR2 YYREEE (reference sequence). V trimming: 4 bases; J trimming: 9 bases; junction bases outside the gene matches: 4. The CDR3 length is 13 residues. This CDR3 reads CASSLGQGRPQHF. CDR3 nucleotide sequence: TGTGCCAGCAGCCTGGGACAGGGGCGGCCCCAGCATTTT.

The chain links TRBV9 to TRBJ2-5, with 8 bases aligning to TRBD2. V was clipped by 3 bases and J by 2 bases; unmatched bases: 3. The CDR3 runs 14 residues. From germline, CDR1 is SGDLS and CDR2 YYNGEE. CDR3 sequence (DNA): TGTGCCAGCAGCGCGGGACTAGTGCAAGAGACCCAGTACTTC. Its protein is CASSAGLVQETQYF.

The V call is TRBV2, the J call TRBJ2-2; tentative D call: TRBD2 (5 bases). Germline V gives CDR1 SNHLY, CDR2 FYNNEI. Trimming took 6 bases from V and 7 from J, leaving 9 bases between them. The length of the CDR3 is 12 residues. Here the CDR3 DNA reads TGTGCCAGCAGGGACTTGTTCGGGGAGCTGTTTTTT. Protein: CASRDLFGELFF.

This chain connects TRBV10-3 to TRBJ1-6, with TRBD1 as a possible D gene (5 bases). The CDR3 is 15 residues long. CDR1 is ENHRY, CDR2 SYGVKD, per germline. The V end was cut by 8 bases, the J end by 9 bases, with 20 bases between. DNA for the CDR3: TGTGCCATCCGTCCGGGGGTCCTTGATGGTTCACCCCTCCACTTT. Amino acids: CAIRPGVLDGSPLHF.

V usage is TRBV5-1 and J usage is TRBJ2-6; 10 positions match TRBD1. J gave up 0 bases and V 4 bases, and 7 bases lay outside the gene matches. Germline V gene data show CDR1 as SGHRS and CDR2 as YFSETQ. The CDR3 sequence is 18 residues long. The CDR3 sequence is CASSPGQGVISGANVLTF. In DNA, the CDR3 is TGCGCCAGCAGCCCTGGACAGGGGGTCATCTCTGGGGCCAACGTCCTGACTTTC.

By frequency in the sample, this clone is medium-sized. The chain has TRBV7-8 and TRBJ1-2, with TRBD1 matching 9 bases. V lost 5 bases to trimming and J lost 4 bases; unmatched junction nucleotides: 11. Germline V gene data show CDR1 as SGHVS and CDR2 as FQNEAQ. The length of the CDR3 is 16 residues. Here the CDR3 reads CASSPRDRDFGYGYTF. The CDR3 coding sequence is TGTGCCAGCAGCCCAAGGGACAGGGATTTTGGCTATGGCTACACCTTC.

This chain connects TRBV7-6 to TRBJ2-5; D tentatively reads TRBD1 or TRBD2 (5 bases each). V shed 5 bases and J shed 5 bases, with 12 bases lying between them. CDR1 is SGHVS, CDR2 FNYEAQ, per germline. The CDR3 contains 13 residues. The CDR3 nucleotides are TGTGCCAGCAGCCCCCGGGGCGGGGAGACCCAGTACTTC. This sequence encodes CASSPRGGETQYF.

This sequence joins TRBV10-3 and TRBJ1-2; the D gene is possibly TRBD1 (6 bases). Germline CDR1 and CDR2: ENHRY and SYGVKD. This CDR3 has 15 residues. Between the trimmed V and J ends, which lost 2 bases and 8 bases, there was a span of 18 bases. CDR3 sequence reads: CAISEPEWGAQGYTF. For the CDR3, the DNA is TGTGCCATCAGTGAGCCGGAATGGGGGGCGCAGGGCTACACCTTC.

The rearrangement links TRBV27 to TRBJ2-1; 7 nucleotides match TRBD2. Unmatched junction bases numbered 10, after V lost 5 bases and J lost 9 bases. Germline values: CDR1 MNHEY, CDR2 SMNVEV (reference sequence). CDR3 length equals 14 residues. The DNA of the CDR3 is TGTGCCAGCAGTACGGGGGGAGGGCCGGGTGAGCAGTTCTTC. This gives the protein CASSTGGGPGEQFF.

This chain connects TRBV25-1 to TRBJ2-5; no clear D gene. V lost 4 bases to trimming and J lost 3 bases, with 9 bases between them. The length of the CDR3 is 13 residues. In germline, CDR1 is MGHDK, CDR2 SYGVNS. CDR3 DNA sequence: TGTGCCAGCAGTGCCATTGCCAAAGAGACCCAGTACTTC. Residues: CASSAIAKETQYF.

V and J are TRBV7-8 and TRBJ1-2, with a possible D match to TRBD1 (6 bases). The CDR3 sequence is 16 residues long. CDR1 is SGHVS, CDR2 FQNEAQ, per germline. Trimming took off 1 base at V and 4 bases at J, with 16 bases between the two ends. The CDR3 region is CASSLEGGLKRYGYTF. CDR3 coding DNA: TGTGCCAGCAGCTTAGAAGGGGGGCTTAAGCGCTATGGCTACACCTTC.

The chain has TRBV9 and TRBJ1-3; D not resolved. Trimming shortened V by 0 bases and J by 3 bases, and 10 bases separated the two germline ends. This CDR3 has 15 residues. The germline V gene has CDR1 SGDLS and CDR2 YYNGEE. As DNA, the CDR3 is TGTGCCAGCAGCGTAGGTACAGTTCTTGGAAACACCATATATTTT. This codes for CASSVGTVLGNTIYF.

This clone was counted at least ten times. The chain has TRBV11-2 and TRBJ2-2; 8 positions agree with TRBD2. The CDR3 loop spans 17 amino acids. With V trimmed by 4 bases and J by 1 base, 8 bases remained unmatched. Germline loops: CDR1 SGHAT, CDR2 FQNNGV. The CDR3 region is CASSWLLAAMNTGELFF. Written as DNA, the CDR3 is TGTGCCAGCAGCTGGCTACTAGCGGCCATGAACACCGGGGAGCTGTTTTTT.

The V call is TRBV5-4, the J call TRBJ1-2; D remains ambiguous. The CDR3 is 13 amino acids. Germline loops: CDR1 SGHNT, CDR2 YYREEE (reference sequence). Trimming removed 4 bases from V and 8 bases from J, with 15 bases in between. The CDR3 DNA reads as TGTGCCAGCAGCGTCGGGGAGGAGGAAGGCTACACCTTC. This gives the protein CASSVGEEEGYTF.

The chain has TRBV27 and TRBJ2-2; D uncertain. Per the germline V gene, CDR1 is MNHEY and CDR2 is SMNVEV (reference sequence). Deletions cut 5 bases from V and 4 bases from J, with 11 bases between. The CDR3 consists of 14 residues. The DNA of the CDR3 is TGTGCCAGCAGTCCCGCTGCGGTCACCGGGGAGCTGTTTTTT. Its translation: CASSPAAVTGELFF.

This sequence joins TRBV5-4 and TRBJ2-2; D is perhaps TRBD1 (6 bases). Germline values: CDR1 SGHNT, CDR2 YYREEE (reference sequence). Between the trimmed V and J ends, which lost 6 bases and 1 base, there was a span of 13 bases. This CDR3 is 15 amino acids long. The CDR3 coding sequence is TGTGCCAGCACCTCCGGGACACTGAACACCGGGGAGCTGTTTTTT. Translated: CASTSGTLNTGELFF.

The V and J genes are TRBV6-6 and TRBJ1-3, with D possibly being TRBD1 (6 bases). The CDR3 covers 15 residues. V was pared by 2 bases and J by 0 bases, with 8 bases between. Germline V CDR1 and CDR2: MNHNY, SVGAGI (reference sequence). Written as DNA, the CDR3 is TGTGCCAGCAGTTACCGGACAGCCTCTGGAAACACCATATATTTT. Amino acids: CASSYRTASGNTIYF.

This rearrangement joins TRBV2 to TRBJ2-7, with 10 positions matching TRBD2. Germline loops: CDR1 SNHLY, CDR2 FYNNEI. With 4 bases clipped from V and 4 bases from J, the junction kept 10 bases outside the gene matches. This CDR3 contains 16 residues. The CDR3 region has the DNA TGTGCCAGCAGTGGGGCTAGCGGGAGTCCCCCTTACGAGCAGTACTTC. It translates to CASSGASGSPPYEQYF. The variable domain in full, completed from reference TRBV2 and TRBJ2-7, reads EPEVTQTPSHQVTQMGQEVILRCVPISNHLYFYWYRQILGQKVEFLVSFYNNEISEKSEIFDDQFSVERPDGSNFTLKIRSTKLEDSAMYFCASSGASGSPPYEQYFGPGTRLTVT.

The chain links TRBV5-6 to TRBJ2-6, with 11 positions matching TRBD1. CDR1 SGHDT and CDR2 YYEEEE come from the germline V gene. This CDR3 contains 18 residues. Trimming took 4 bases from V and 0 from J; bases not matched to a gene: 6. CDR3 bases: TGTGCCAGCAGCGGCACCGGGACAGGGGGCTCTGGGGCCAACGTCCTGACTTTC. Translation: CASSGTGTGGSGANVLTF.

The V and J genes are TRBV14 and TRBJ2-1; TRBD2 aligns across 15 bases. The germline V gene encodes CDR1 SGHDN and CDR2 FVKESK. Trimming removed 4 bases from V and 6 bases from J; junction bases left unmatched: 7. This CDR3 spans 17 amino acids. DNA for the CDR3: TGTGCCAGCAGCCCCTGGACTAGCGGGAGGGCCCTCAATGAGCAGTTCTTC. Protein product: CASSPWTSGRALNEQFF.

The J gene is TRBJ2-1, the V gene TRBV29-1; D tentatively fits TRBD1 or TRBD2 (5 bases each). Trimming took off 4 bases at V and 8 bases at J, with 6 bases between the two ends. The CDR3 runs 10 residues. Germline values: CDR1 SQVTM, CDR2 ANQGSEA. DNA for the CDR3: TGCAGCGTTGGGGGGTATGAGCAGTTCTTC. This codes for CSVGGYEQFF.

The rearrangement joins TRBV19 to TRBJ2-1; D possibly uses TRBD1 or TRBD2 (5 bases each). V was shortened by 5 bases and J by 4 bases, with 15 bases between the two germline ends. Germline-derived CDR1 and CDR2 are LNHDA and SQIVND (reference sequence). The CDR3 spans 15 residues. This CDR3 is CASSGDRARYNEQFF. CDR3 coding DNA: TGTGCCAGTAGTGGGGACCGGGCGAGGTACAATGAGCAGTTCTTC.

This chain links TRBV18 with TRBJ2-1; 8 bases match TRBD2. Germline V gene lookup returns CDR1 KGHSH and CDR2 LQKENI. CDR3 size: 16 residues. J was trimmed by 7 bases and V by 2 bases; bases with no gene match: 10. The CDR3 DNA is TGTGCCAGCTCACCATCGATGGCGGGAGGAAGGAATGAGCAGTTCTTC. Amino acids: CASSPSMAGGRNEQFF.

In nucleotides, the CDR3 is TGTGCCAGCAGGGGGACTAGCGGAGAGACCCAGTACTTC. Its protein product is CASRGTSGETQYF. The V call is TRBV2, the J call TRBJ2-5, with 11 bases identical to TRBD2. The CDR3 is 13 residues long. After removal of 6 bases from V and 4 bases from J, the junction contained 1 base not matched to a gene. The germline V gene has CDR1 SNHLY and CDR2 FYNNEI.

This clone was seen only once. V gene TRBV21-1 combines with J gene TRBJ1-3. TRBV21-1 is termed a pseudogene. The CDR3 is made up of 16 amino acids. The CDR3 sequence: CASSKARQYSGNTIYF. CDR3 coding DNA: TGTGCCAGCAGCAAAGCGCGGCAGTACTCTGGAAACACCATATATTTT.

CDR3 in amino acids: CATQEGRHSYNEQFF. CDR3 DNA: TGTGCCACCCAGGAGGGACGGCACTCCTACAATGAGCAGTTCTTC. The chain joins TRBV7-2 to TRBJ2-1, with D perhaps TRBD2 (6 bases). Germline V gene lookup returns CDR1 SGHTA and CDR2 FQGNSA. The CDR3 sequence is 15 residues long. V lost 10 bases to trimming and J lost 0 bases, with 16 bases between them.

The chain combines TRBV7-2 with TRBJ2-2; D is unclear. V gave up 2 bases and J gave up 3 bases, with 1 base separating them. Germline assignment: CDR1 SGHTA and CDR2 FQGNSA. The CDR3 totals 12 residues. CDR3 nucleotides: TGTGCCAGCAGCTTACACACCGGGGAGCTGTTTTTT. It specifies CASSLHTGELFF.